The clone carrying this TCR beta chain was seen a few times. Its antigen is as yet unknown. This specimen belongs to a study of human T cells and chemical hapten exposure. General study findings and limits: Expanded TCRs created a significantly greater count of big CDR3 similarity clusters than controls did. A positive correlation with patch test score was shown by PT1 expanded TCR counts.

Indicated time point: patch test 2, 6 weeks after DPC sensitization. The treatment denotes: therapeutic diphenylcyclopropenone sensitization with weekly scalp DPC. Original analysis: Sequenced samples showed a median of around 91,000 TCRs each, with counts running from about 20,000 to 690,000. From the RACE reads, TCRdb called clonotypes with MiXCR, one entry per CDR3 protein. It is TCRdb's table, rather than the study itself, that gives the V and J calls and clone size. The sample contains over 40,000 distinct CDR3 sequences, around 3.2% of which appear only once. The sample was whole blood, taken in connection with sensitization to the hapten diphenylcyclopropenone (DPC). This TCR came from a man in his forties or fifties with alopecia areata. Some clones in this sample may be carry-over from other donors' samples.

The CDR3 is CASSPPMMKAFF. CDR3 DNA: TGTGCCAGCTCACCACCTATGATGAAGGCTTTCTTT. V usage is TRBV18 and J usage is TRBJ1-1; D gene unclear. Germline-derived CDR1 and CDR2 are KGHSH and LQKENI. The V end lost 0 bases, the J end lost 11 bases, and 10 bases lay between the germline ends. The CDR3 loop spans 12 amino acids.